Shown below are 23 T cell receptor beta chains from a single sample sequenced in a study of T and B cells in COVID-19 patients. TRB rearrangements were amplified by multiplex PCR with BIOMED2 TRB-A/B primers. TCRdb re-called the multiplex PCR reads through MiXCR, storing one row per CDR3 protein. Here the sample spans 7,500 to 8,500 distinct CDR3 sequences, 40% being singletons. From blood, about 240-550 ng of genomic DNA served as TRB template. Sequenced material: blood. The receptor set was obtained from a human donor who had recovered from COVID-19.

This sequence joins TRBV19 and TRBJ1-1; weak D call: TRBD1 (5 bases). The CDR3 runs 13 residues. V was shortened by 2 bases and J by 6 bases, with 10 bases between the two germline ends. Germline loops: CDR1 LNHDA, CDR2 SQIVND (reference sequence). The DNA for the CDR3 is TGTGCCAGTAGTATAAGCAGGGCTTCTGAAGCTTTCTTT. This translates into CASSISRASEAFF.

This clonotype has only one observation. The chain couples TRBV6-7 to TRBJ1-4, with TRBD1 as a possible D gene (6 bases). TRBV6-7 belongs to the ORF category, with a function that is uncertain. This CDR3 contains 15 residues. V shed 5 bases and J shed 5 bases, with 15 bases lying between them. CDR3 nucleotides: TGTGCCAGCAGTAATCTGGGACAAGGGAATGAAAAACTGTTTTTT. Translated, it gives CASSNLGQGNEKLFF.

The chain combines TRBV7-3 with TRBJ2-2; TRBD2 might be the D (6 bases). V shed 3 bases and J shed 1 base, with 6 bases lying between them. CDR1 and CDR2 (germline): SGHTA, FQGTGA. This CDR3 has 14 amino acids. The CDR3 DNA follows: TGTGCCAGCAGCTTCGGGGGGAACACCGGGGAGCTGTTTTTT. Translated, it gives CASSFGGNTGELFF.

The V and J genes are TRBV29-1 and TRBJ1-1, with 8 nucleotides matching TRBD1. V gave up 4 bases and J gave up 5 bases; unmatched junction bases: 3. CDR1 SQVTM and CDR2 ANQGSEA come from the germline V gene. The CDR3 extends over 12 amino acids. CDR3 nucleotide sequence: TGCAGCGTTGCAGGGGGCTGGACTGAAGCTTTCTTT. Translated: CSVAGGWTEAFF. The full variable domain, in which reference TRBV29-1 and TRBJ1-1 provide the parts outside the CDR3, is SAVISQKPSRDICQRGTSLTIQCQVDSQVTMMFWYRQQPGQSLTLIATANQGSEATYESGFVIDKFPISRPNLTFSTLTVSNMSPEDSSIYLCSVAGGWTEAFFGQGTRLTVV.

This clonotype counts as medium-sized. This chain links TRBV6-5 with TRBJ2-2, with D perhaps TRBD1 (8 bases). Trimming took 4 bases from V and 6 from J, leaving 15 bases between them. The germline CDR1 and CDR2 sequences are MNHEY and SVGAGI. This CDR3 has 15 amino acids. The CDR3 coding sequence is TGTGCCAGCAGTTTGCGGACAGGGAGGGCCGGGGAGCTGTTTTTT. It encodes CASSLRTGRAGELFF.

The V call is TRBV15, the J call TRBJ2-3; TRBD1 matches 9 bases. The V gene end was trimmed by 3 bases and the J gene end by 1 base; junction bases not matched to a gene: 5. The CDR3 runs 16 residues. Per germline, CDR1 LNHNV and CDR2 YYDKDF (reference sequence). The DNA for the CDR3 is TGTGCCACCAGCAGCCCCAGGACAGGGGGCACAGATACGCAGTATTTT. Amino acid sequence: CATSSPRTGGTDTQYF.

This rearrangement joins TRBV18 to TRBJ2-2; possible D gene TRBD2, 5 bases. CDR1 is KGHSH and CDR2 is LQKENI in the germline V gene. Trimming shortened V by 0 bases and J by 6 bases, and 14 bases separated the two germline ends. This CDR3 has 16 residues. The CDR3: CASSPPVGVVAGELFF. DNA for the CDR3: TGTGCCAGCTCACCACCGGTCGGGGTCGTCGCCGGGGAGCTGTTTTTT. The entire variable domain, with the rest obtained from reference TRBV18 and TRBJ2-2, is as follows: NAGVMQNPRHLVRRRGQEARLRCSPMKGHSHVYWYRQLPEEGLKFMVYLQKENIIDESGMPKERFSAEFPKEGPSILRIQQVVRGDSAAYFCASSPPVGVVAGELFFGEGSRLTVL.

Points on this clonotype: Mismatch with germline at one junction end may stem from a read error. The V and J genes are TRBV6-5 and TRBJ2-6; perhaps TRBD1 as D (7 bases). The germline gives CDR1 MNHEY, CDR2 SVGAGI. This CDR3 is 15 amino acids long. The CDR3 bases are TGTGTCAGCGACCCAGGGGGGACTGGGGCCAACGTCCTGACTTTC. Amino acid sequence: CVSDPGGTGANVLTF.

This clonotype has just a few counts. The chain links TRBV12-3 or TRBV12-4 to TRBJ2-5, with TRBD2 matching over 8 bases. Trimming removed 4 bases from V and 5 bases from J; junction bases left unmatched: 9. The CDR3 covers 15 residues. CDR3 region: CASSSGGARGETQYF. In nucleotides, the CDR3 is TGTGCCAGCAGTTCCGGGGGGGCCAGAGGGGAGACCCAGTACTTC.

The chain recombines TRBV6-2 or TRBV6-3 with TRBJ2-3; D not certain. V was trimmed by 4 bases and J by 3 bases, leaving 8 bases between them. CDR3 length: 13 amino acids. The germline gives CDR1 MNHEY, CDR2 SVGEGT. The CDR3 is CASSWRRTDTQYF. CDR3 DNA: TGTGCCAGCAGTTGGCGAAGGACAGATACGCAGTATTTT.

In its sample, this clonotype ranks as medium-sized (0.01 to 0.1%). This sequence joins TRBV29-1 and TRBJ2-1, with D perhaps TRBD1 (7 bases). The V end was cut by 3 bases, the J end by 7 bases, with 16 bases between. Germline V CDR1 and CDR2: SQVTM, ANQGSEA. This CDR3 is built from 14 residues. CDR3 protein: CSVDLEGAGNEQFF. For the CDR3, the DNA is TGCAGCGTTGATCTGGAGGGGGCGGGGAATGAGCAGTTCTTC.

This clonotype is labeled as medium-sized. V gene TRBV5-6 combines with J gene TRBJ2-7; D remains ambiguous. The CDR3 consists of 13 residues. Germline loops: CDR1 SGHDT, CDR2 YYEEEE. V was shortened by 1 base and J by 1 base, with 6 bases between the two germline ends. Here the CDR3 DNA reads TGTGCCAGCAGCTTGTCGGCGTCCTACGAGCAGTACTTC. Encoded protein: CASSLSASYEQYF.

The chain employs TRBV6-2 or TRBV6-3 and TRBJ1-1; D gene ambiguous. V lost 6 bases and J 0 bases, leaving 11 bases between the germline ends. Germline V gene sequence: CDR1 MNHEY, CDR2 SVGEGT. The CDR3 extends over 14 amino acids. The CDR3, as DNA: TGTGCCAGCAGCCTCTCGAGCATGAACACTGAAGCTTTCTTT. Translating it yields CASSLSSMNTEAFF.

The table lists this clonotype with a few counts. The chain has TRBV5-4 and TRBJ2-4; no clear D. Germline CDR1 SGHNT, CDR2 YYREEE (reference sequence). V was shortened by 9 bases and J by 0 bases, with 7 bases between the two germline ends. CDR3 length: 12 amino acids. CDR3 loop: CATKGAKNIQYF. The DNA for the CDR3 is TGTGCCACCAAGGGAGCCAAAAACATTCAGTACTTC. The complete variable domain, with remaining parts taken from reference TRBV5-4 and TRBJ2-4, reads ETGVTQSPTHLIKTRGQQVTLRCSSQSGHNTVSWYQQALGQGPQFIFQYYREEENGRGNFPPRFSGLQFPNYSSELNVNALELDDSALYLCATKGAKNIQYFGAGTRLSVL.

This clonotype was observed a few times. The chain's CDR3 is CASSRWTGTDNEQYF. The DNA for the CDR3 is TGTGCCAGCAGTCGCTGGACTGGGACGGATAATGAGCAGTACTTC. V and J are TRBV6-5 and TRBJ2-7; D may correspond to TRBD1 or TRBD2 (5 bases each). Germline V CDR1 and CDR2: MNHEY, SVGAGI. V was shortened by 5 bases and J by 7 bases, with 21 bases between the two germline ends. The CDR3 is made up of 15 amino acids.

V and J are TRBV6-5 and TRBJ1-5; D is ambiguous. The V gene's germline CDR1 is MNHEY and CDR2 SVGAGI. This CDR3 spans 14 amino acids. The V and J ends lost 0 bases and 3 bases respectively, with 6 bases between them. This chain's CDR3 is CASSYSGSNQPQHF. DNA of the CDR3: TGTGCCAGCAGTTACTCGGGATCCAATCAGCCCCAGCATTTT.

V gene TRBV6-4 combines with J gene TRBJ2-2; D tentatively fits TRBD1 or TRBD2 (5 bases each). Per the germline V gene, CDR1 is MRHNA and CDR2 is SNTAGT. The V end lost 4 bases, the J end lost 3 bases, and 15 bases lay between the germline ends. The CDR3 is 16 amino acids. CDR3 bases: TGTGCCAGCAGTGTACGGGACCCCCCGGACACCGGGGAGCTGTTTTTT. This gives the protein CASSVRDPPDTGELFF.

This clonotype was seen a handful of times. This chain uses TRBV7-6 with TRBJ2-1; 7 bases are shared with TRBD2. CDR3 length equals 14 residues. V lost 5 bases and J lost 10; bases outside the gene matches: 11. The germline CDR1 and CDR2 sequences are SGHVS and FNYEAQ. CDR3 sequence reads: CASSRLPREGEQFF. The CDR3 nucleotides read TGTGCCAGCAGCCGCTTACCAAGGGAGGGGGAGCAGTTCTTC.

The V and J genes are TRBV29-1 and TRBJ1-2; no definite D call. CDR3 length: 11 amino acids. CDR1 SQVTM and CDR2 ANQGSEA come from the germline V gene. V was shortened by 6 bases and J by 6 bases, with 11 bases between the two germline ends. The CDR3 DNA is TGCAGCGTGGACCGGGGTGATGGCTACACCTTC. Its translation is CSVDRGDGYTF.

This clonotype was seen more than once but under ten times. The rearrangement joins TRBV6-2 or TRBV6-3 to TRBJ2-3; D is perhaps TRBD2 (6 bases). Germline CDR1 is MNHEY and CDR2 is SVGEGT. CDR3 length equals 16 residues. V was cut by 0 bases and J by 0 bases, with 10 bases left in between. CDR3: CASSYSMSGSTDTQYF. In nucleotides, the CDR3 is TGTGCCAGCAGTTACTCGATGAGCGGGAGCACAGATACGCAGTATTTT.

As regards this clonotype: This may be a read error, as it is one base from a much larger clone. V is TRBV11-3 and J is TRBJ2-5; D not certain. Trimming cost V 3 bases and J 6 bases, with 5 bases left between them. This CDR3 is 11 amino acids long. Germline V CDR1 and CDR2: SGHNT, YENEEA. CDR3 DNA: TGTGCCAGCAGCTTTCAGAAGACCCAGTACTTC. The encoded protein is CASSFQKTQYF.

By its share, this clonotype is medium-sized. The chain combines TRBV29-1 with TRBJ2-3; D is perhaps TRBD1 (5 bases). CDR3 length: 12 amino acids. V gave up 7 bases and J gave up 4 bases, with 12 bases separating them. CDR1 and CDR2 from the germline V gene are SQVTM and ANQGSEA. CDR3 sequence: CSETPGPDTQYF. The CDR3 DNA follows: TGCAGCGAGACTCCAGGGCCAGATACGCAGTATTTT.

CDR3 sequence (DNA): TGTGCCAGCAGAACAGGGGTAGACACCATATATTTT. The encoded protein is CASRTGVDTIYF. The genes are TRBV12-3 or TRBV12-4 and TRBJ1-3, with TRBD1 matching over 7 bases. J was trimmed by 8 bases and V by 6 bases; bases with no gene match: 4. This CDR3 region has 12 residues.